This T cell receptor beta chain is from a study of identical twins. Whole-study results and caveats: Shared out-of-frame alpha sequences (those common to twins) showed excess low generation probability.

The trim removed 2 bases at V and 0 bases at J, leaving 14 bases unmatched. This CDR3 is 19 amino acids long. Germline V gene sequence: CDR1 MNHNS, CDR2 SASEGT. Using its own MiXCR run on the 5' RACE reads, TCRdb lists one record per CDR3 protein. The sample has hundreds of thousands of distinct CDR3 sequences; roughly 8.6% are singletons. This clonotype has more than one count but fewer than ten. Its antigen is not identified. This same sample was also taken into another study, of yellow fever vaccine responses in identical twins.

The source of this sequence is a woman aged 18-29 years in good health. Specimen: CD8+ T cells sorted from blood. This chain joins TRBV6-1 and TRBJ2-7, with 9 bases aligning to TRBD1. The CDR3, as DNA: TGTGCCAGCAGTGAAAATTTTGTGCGTTCGGACAGGGGCTCCTACGAGCAGTACTTC. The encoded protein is CASSENFVRSDRGSYEQYF.